This T cell receptor (beta chain) appears in the sequencing data of a study of shared clonotypes between healthy human individuals. Researchers divided each subset's genomic DNA evenly across several immunoSEQ plates. Per the authors' pipeline: Junction-only sequences without quality scores were provided by ImmunoSEQ, so filtering was different. Generated by immunoSEQ multiplex PCR, the TCRdb table keeps only in-frame clones and is missing some. V and J calls and clone size are given by that table; D and trimming were obtained from the DNA. In the table there are some 980,000 clones, 60% to 85% of which are singletons. There were no recent acute infections or vaccinations among the donors, who were healthy HIV-negative adults. The V gene's germline CDR1 is MGHRA and CDR2 YSYEKL. Between the trimmed V and J ends, which lost 4 bases and 6 bases, there was a span of 16 bases. The CDR3 runs to 14 residues.

The V call is TRBV4-1, the J call TRBJ2-7, with D hard to call. The sequence derives from a man between 18 and 29 years old in good health. Specimen: memory CD4+ T cells sorted from blood. Subset here: CD45RA-negative fraction. CDR3 in DNA: TGCGCCAGCAGCCTCTATGCCGCCCGCTCCGAGCAGTACTTC. Translating it yields CASSLYAARSEQYF.